These 16 T cell receptor beta chains came from one sample sequenced in a study of PD-L1 blockade in urothelial cancer. Sequenced by immunoSEQ multiplex PCR; TCRdb stores in-frame clones only, minus some. The data contain 50,000 or so clones, about 82% of them singletons. Documented time point: pretreatment peripheral blood. This material consisted of PBMCs, taken around atezolizumab (anti-PD-L1) treatment. All receptors derive from a man aged 55 to 70 with urothelial cancer.

The V and J genes are TRBV19 and TRBJ2-3; the D gene is possibly TRBD1 (5 bases). The germline V gene encodes CDR1 LNHDA and CDR2 SQIVND (reference sequence). Trimming cost V 3 bases and J 4 bases, with 11 bases left between them. The CDR3 extends over 14 amino acids. CDR3 DNA: TGTGCCAGTAGTATTGGGGCAGGGTCAGATACGCAGTATTTT. Translation: CASSIGAGSDTQYF.

The chain couples TRBV5-1 to TRBJ1-1; no reliable D call. Trimming cost V 2 bases and J 0 bases, with 11 bases left between them. The CDR3 has 15 amino acids. Germline CDR1 reads SGHRS; CDR2 reads YFSETQ. This chain's CDR3 is CASSFSRALNTEAFF. The CDR3 DNA follows: TGCGCCAGCAGCTTTTCACGAGCTTTGAACACTGAAGCTTTCTTT.

The V and J genes are TRBV5-1 and TRBJ2-7; D is unresolved. The V gene's germline CDR1 is SGHRS and CDR2 YFSETQ. This CDR3 is 14 amino acids long. V was cut by 0 bases and J by 0 bases, with 7 bases left in between. The CDR3 region has the DNA TGCGCCAGCAGCTTGGACGCACACTCCTACGAGCAGTACTTC. It yields the protein CASSLDAHSYEQYF.

This clone was seen a few times. The chain employs TRBV18 and TRBJ2-5, with D perhaps TRBD1 (6 bases). The CDR3 sequence is 13 residues long. Trimming took off 4 bases at V and 5 bases at J, with 11 bases between the two ends. Per germline, CDR1 KGHSH and CDR2 LQKENI. The CDR3 sequence: CASSRGHSETQYF. CDR3 DNA sequence: TGTGCCAGCTCACGGGGACACTCCGAGACCCAGTACTTC.

The V call is TRBV7-9, the J call TRBJ2-3, with D maybe TRBD2 (5 bases). Trimming took off 2 bases at V and 4 bases at J, with 10 bases between the two ends. CDR1 is SEHNR, CDR2 FQNEAQ, per germline (reference sequence). CDR3 length: 14 amino acids. CDR3 in DNA: TGTGCCAGCAGCTTAAGCGGATCCTCAGATACGCAGTATTTT. The encoded protein is CASSLSGSSDTQYF.

Notes on this clone: At the DNA level, this CDR3 is encoded by other sequences in the same sample as well. V and J are TRBV15 and TRBJ2-1; 7 bases align to TRBD2. Germline V gene data show CDR1 as LNHNV and CDR2 as YYDKDF (reference sequence). The V segment lost 1 base and the J segment 12 bases; nucleotides outside the gene matches: 3. The CDR3 sequence is 12 residues long. This chain's CDR3 is CATSRAGGGQFF. In DNA form, the CDR3 reads TGTGCCACCAGCAGAGCTGGGGGGGGGCAGTTCTTC.

The chain recombines TRBV2 with TRBJ2-3; 8 nucleotides agree with TRBD2. Germline V gene data show CDR1 as SNHLY and CDR2 as FYNNEI. The ends lost 3 bases at V and 2 bases at J; junction bases unmatched: 4. The CDR3 extends over 15 amino acids. CDR3 sequence reads: CASSEQREFTDTQYF. The CDR3 bases are TGTGCCAGCAGTGAGCAGCGGGAGTTCACAGATACGCAGTATTTT.

In DNA form, the CDR3 reads TGTGCCAGCAGTGAAGCTCTAGCGGGGGGCGCGAACACCGGGGAGCTGTTTTTT. It is translated as CASSEALAGGANTGELFF. The chain combines TRBV6-1 with TRBJ2-2; 11 nucleotides align to TRBD2. The CDR3 runs to 18 residues. J gave up 0 bases and V 0 bases, and 3 bases lay outside the gene matches. The germline CDR1 and CDR2 sequences are MNHNS and SASEGT.

The V gene is TRBV7-8, the J gene TRBJ2-7, with 9 nucleotides matching TRBD2. Germline CDR1 reads SGHVS; CDR2 reads FQNEAQ. CDR3 length: 16 residues. V shed 1 base and J 3 bases; nucleotides not matched to a gene: 7. The CDR3 bases are TGTGCCAGCAGCTTAGAGGCGGTAGCGGGAGTCTACGAGCAGTACTTC. This sequence encodes CASSLEAVAGVYEQYF.

This sequence joins TRBV15 and TRBJ2-5, with D possibly TRBD2 on 6 matching bases. The CDR3 sequence is 15 residues long. Germline V gene sequence: CDR1 LNHNV, CDR2 YYDKDF (reference sequence). V lost 5 bases to trimming and J lost 2 bases, with 15 bases between them. In DNA, the CDR3 is TGTGCCACCAGCCCTGGGAGGTCACGGCAAGAGACCCAGTACTTC. Translating gives CATSPGRSRQETQYF.

This clone has only one observation. The V and J genes are TRBV7-9 and TRBJ1-6; D possibly corresponds to TRBD1 (6 bases). With 5 bases removed from V and 14 bases from J, the gap between germline ends came to 19 bases. The CDR3 is made up of 14 amino acids. Germline CDR1 and CDR2: SEHNR and FQNEAQ (reference sequence). The CDR3 DNA sequence: TGTGCCAGCAGCACCACGAAACAGGGATCGGCCCTCCACTTT. Encoded protein: CASSTTKQGSALHF.

The V gene is TRBV29-1, the J gene TRBJ2-5, with TRBD1 as a possible D gene (6 bases). The CDR3 spans 13 residues. The germline V gene has CDR1 SQVTM and CDR2 ANQGSEA. V lost 6 bases to trimming and J lost 2 bases, with 13 bases between them. In DNA form, the CDR3 reads TGCAGCGTCGTACGAGGGGGTCAAGAGACCCAGTACTTC. Protein sequence: CSVVRGGQETQYF.

This clone was seen only once. This chain joins TRBV2 and TRBJ2-5; the match to TRBD1 covers 8 bases. This CDR3 has 14 residues. Germline loops: CDR1 SNHLY, CDR2 FYNNEI. Trimming at V came to 7 bases and at J to 1 base, leaving 5 bases not matched to a gene. CDR3: CASNFQGAQETQYF. CDR3 nucleotides: TGTGCCAGCAATTTCCAGGGGGCCCAAGAGACCCAGTACTTC.

The sample holds one count of this clone. The chain combines TRBV29-1 with TRBJ1-2, with D uncertain. Germline V lookup: CDR1 SQVTM, CDR2 ANQGSEA. The CDR3 contains 12 residues. CDR3 in amino acids: CSGGGGSYGYTF. The DNA of the CDR3 is TGCAGTGGTGGTGGAGGTTCCTATGGCTACACCTTC.

This clone was detected once. V and J are TRBV27 and TRBJ1-1; 7 nucleotides align to TRBD1. With V trimmed by 6 bases and J by 5 bases, 9 bases remained unmatched. Germline V CDR1 and CDR2: MNHEY, SMNVEV (reference sequence). The CDR3 is 14 amino acids. CDR3 DNA: TGTGCCAGCAGCGAAGGGGGCCGGGGAACTGAAGCTTTCTTT. Protein sequence: CASSEGGRGTEAFF.

The CDR3 DNA reads TGTGCCAGCAGCTCGGGACAGGCGAACACTGAAGCTTTCTTT. It yields the protein CASSSGQANTEAFF. The chain links TRBV7-3 to TRBJ1-1; TRBD1 agrees at 8 bases. This CDR3 contains 14 residues. V dropped 4 bases and J dropped 1; count of bases not matched to a gene: 2. Germline assignment: CDR1 SGHTA and CDR2 FQGTGA.